A single TCR beta chain is shown here with its context. Its specificity is not known. This entry is derived from a study of vaccination effects on CD4 cells after COVID-19. Measured with immunoSEQ multiplex PCR; TCRdb has only the in-frame clones, and not every one. The sample holds 70,000 or so clones, around 69% seen once. Germline assignment: CDR1 KGHSH and CDR2 LQKENI. This CDR3 spans 15 amino acids. The germline V and J ends were trimmed by 1 base and 3 bases, with 12 bases remaining between them. Culture lasted 10 days before CD4+ T cell isolation. Each participant was given two doses of one vaccine (BNT162b2 or mRNA-1273).

V usage is TRBV18 and J usage is TRBJ1-1; the D is unclear. The TCR was taken from a human donor who received a COVID-19 vaccine. The sample in question was CD4+ T cells from PBMCs cultured without peptide, obtained after COVID-19 vaccination. CDR3 in DNA: TGTGCCAGCTCACCACAAGGAGGGTTTGACACTGAAGCTTTCTTT. Protein sequence: CASSPQGGFDTEAFF.